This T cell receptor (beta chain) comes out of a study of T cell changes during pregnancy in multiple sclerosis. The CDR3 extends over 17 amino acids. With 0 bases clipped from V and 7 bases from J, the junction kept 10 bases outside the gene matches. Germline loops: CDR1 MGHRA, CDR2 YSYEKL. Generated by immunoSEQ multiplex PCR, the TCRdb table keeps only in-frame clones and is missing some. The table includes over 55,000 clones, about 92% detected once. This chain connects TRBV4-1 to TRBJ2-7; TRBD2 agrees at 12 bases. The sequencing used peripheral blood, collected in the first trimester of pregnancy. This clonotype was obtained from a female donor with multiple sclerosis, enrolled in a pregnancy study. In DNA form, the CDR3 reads TGCGCCAGCAGCCAAGATGTTCTAGCGGGAGGGATGAGGGAGCAGTACTTC. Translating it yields CASSQDVLAGGMREQYF.